Shown below are 30 T cell receptor beta chains from a single sample sequenced in a study of T cell changes during pregnancy in multiple sclerosis. Assay: immunoSEQ multiplex PCR; the TCRdb copy retains only in-frame clones and omits some. Of 55,000 to 75,000 clones detected, 92% appear once; the ten largest clones hold more than 1.2%. Sequenced material: peripheral blood, taken after pregnancy. The source is a female donor with multiple sclerosis, enrolled in a pregnancy study.

The CDR3 sequence: CASSLVSGAPDYGYTF. The CDR3 DNA sequence: TGTGCCAGCAGCTTAGTATCTGGGGCCCCAGACTATGGCTACACCTTC. V and J are TRBV7-9 and TRBJ1-2; a weak D match, TRBD1 (5 bases). The germline V and J ends were trimmed by 1 base and 3 bases, with 15 bases remaining between them. The CDR3 has 16 amino acids. Germline values: CDR1 SEHNR, CDR2 FQNEAQ (reference sequence).

This clone was counted between two and nine times. The chain joins TRBV29-1 to TRBJ1-1; TRBD1 aligns across 8 bases. This CDR3 contains 13 residues. Losses at the gene ends were 5 bases for V and 10 bases for J; bases not matched to a gene: 12. Germline-derived CDR1 and CDR2 are SQVTM and ANQGSEA. The CDR3 nucleotides are TGCAGCGTTACATGGACAGGGTTCTCTTCAGCTTTCTTT. Encoded protein: CSVTWTGFSSAFF.

The rearrangement joins TRBV5-1 to TRBJ2-1; 8 bases align to TRBD2. CDR3 length: 14 amino acids. CDR1 SGHRS and CDR2 YFSETQ come from the germline V gene. V gave up 3 bases and J gave up 3 bases; unmatched junction bases: 2. Here the CDR3 reads CASSSGLVYNEQFF. For the CDR3, the DNA is TGCGCCAGCAGCTCGGGACTAGTCTACAATGAGCAGTTCTTC.

This clone has a handful of counts. This sequence joins TRBV18 and TRBJ2-7; 12 bases are shared with TRBD2. The V and J ends lost 5 bases and 3 bases, in that order; junction bases with no gene match: 5. The CDR3 is 15 amino acids. Germline V CDR1 and CDR2: KGHSH, LQKENI. The CDR3 bases are TGTGCCAGCTCAAATGGACTAGCGGGACTCTACGAGCAGTACTTC. Its protein is CASSNGLAGLYEQYF.

J is TRBJ1-1 and V is TRBV7-3; TRBD1 matches at 7 bases. V dropped 5 bases and J dropped 7; count of bases not matched to a gene: 7. CDR3 length equals 13 residues. Per the germline V gene, CDR1 is SGHTA and CDR2 is FQGTGA. The CDR3: CASSAGQAGEAFF. In DNA form, the CDR3 reads TGTGCCAGCAGCGCTGGACAGGCAGGTGAAGCTTTCTTT. The full variable domain, in which reference TRBV7-3 and TRBJ1-1 provide the parts outside the CDR3, is GAGVSQTPSNKVTEKGKYVELRCDPISGHTALYWYRQSLGQGPEFLIYFQGTGAADDSGLPNDRFFAVRPEGSVSTLKIQRTERGDSAVYLCASSAGQAGEAFFGQGTRLTVV.

The chain has TRBV28 and TRBJ2-5; 8 positions agree with TRBD2. The V gene end was trimmed by 8 bases and the J gene end by 0 bases; junction bases not matched to a gene: 8. CDR3 length: 15 amino acids. CDR1 MDHEN and CDR2 SYDVKM come from the germline V gene. The CDR3, as DNA: TGTGCCAGCCGGGGGGGCAGGGCTCACCAAGAGACCCAGTACTTC. Translated, it gives CASRGGRAHQETQYF.

The J gene is TRBJ2-5, the V gene TRBV7-2; 16 bases fit TRBD2. CDR3 length: 16 residues. The J segment lost 6 bases and the V segment lost 1 base, leaving 2 bases of the junction unmatched. Germline V gives CDR1 SGHTA, CDR2 FQGNSA. DNA of the CDR3: TGTGCCAGCAGCTTAGAGGGACTAGCGGGAGGGCAGACCCAGTACTTC. This codes for CASSLEGLAGGQTQYF.

Only one count was recorded for this clone. This chain joins TRBV29-1 and TRBJ2-7, with 7 bases that match TRBD1. CDR1 and CDR2 from the germline V gene are SQVTM and ANQGSEA. The CDR3 is 11 residues long. J gave up 3 bases and V 6 bases, and 2 bases lay outside the gene matches. Here the CDR3 reads CSVGDSYEQYF. CDR3 in DNA: TGCAGCGTGGGGGACAGCTACGAGCAGTACTTC.

The V gene is TRBV30, the J gene TRBJ2-3; no firm D call. Trimming pared 2 bases from V and 4 bases from J, leaving 7 bases between. CDR3 size: 12 residues. Germline CDR1 reads GTSNPN; CDR2 reads SVGIG (reference sequence). The CDR3 sequence is CAWSSPADTQYF. The DNA of the CDR3 is TGTGCCTGGAGTTCTCCGGCAGATACGCAGTATTTT.

The rearrangement uses TRBV5-1 and TRBJ1-4; TRBD1 aligns across 9 bases. The J segment lost 5 bases and the V segment lost 4 bases, leaving 3 bases of the junction unmatched. Germline lookup yields CDR1 SGHRS and CDR2 YFSETQ. CDR3 length equals 14 residues. DNA for the CDR3: TGCGCCAGCAGCCCGGGACAGGGAAATGAAAAACTGTTTTTT. It codes for CASSPGQGNEKLFF.

There are many counts of this clone. The rearrangement links TRBV6-4 to TRBJ2-3; 8 bases align to TRBD2. In germline, CDR1 is MRHNA, CDR2 SNTAGT. This CDR3 is 13 amino acids long. The V gene end was trimmed by 6 bases and the J gene end by 3 bases; junction bases not matched to a gene: 2. The CDR3 nucleotides are TGTGCCAGCAGCGGGAGGGAGACAGATACGCAGTATTTT. Its translation is CASSGRETDTQYF.

The V gene is TRBV10-1, the J gene TRBJ1-1, with D uncertain. The germline gives CDR1 WNHNN, CDR2 SYGVQD (reference sequence). V was cut by 6 bases and J by 7 bases, with 15 bases left in between. CDR3 length: 13 amino acids. CDR3 bases: TGCGCCAGCAGAAAGGCGCTGGCGGGTGAAGCTTTCTTT. Translated, it gives CASRKALAGEAFF.

The V call is TRBV28, the J call TRBJ2-5; perhaps TRBD1 as D (5 bases). Germline assignment: CDR1 MDHEN and CDR2 SYDVKM. The CDR3 covers 12 residues. V lost 2 bases and J 7 bases, leaving 8 bases between the germline ends. CDR3 sequence (DNA): TGTGCCAGCAGTTTAGACAGATGGACCCAGTACTTC. Translated, it gives CASSLDRWTQYF.

This chain joins TRBV28 and TRBJ2-3; 8 bases line up with TRBD2. Trimming cost V 7 bases and J 3 bases; bases outside gene matches: 12. Germline CDR1 is MDHEN and CDR2 is SYDVKM. This CDR3 contains 16 residues. The chain's CDR3 is CASKPGGASGTDTQYF. Here the CDR3 DNA reads TGTGCCAGCAAACCGGGGGGGGCTAGCGGGACAGATACGCAGTATTTT.

This clone occurred once. This sequence joins TRBV28 and TRBJ2-3, with 8 bases identical to TRBD1. CDR1 is MDHEN and CDR2 is SYDVKM in the germline V gene. CDR3 length equals 16 residues. Unmatched junction bases numbered 9, after V lost 5 bases and J lost 2 bases. As DNA, the CDR3 is TGTGCCAGCAGTACACTGACAGGGGCGAACACAGATACGCAGTATTTT. Protein sequence: CASSTLTGANTDTQYF.

This clone was observed a handful of times. The V call is TRBV2, the J call TRBJ2-7; tentative D call: TRBD2 (7 bases). This CDR3 has 14 amino acids. With 8 bases removed from V and 6 bases from J, the gap between germline ends came to 20 bases. Germline values: CDR1 SNHLY, CDR2 FYNNEI. This chain's CDR3 is CASDIGLVGGEQYF. For the CDR3, the DNA is TGTGCCAGCGATATCGGACTAGTAGGGGGCGAGCAGTACTTC. Based on the CDR3 plus reference TRBV2 and TRBJ2-7, the full variable domain is EPEVTQTPSHQVTQMGQEVILRCVPISNHLYFYWYRQILGQKVEFLVSFYNNEISEKSEIFDDQFSVERPDGSNFTLKIRSTKLEDSAMYFCASDIGLVGGEQYFGPGTRLTVT.

This clone was seen only once. The rearrangement uses TRBV2 and TRBJ2-7; TRBD1 matches 11 bases. V lost 7 bases, J lost 5 bases, and 10 bases stayed unmatched. This CDR3 has 15 residues. Germline V lookup: CDR1 SNHLY, CDR2 FYNNEI. The CDR3 nucleotides read TGTGCCAGCACCTCGGACAGGGGGCACATCGACGAGCAGTACTTC. Translation: CASTSDRGHIDEQYF.

V and J are TRBV28 and TRBJ2-3; 7 positions agree with TRBD2. Germline V CDR1 and CDR2: MDHEN, SYDVKM. The CDR3 spans 16 residues. Trimming took 2 bases from V and 0 from J; bases not matched to a gene: 5. CDR3 residues: CASSLSLGRSTDTQYF. CDR3 nucleotide sequence: TGTGCCAGCAGTTTAAGCCTCGGGAGGAGCACAGATACGCAGTATTTT.

This rearrangement joins TRBV4-3 to TRBJ2-3, with 7 bases aligning to TRBD2. The CDR3 spans 15 residues. Germline-derived CDR1 and CDR2 are LGHNA and YSLEER. Trimming cost V 5 bases and J 2 bases; bases outside gene matches: 7. CDR3 nucleotides: TGCGCCAGCAGCTTTACTAGCGCACCCACAGATACGCAGTATTTT. The encoded protein is CASSFTSAPTDTQYF.

The chain links TRBV18 to TRBJ1-1; 8 bases match TRBD1. The ends lost 4 bases at V and 6 bases at J; junction bases unmatched: 4. The CDR3 runs to 13 residues. CDR1 and CDR2 from the germline V gene are KGHSH and LQKENI. The CDR3 loop is CASSRTGLPEAFF. In DNA form, the CDR3 reads TGTGCCAGCTCACGGACAGGGCTGCCTGAAGCTTTCTTT.

CDR3 nucleotides: TGCGCCAGCAGCCAAGGGGAAGGGACTAGCTGGGATACGCAGTATTTT. Translation: CASSQGEGTSWDTQYF. The chain carries TRBV4-1 and TRBJ2-3, with 9 bases matching TRBD2. V lost 1 base, J lost 6 bases, and 8 bases stayed unmatched. Germline CDR1 is MGHRA and CDR2 is YSYEKL. The CDR3 is made up of 16 amino acids.

The chain uses TRBV28 and TRBJ2-2; D remains ambiguous. There are 14 residues in the CDR3. V lost 6 bases and J lost 4, with 12 bases in between. Germline values: CDR1 MDHEN, CDR2 SYDVKM. In nucleotides, the CDR3 is TGTGCCAGCAGCCGACACTCGATCACCGGGGAGCTGTTTTTT. Translation gives CASSRHSITGELFF.

The V and J genes are TRBV5-1 and TRBJ1-1, with 9 bases matching TRBD1. J gave up 0 bases and V 4 bases, and 7 bases lay outside the gene matches. The germline CDR1 and CDR2 sequences are SGHRS and YFSETQ. The CDR3 contains 16 residues. The CDR3 DNA reads as TGCGCCAGCAGCACCGGACAGGGGAATATGAACACTGAAGCTTTCTTT. This sequence encodes CASSTGQGNMNTEAFF.

Concerning this clone itself: The identical CDR3 is also encoded by other nucleotide sequences in the sample. This rearrangement joins TRBV6-5 to TRBJ2-3; TRBD2 might be the D (5 bases). CDR3 length: 12 amino acids. CDR1 and CDR2 (germline): MNHEY, SVGAGI. Trimming took 2 bases from V and 5 from J, leaving 5 bases between them. CDR3 amino acids: CASSYRGDTQYF. The CDR3 DNA follows: TGTGCCAGCAGTTACCGGGGAGATACGCAGTATTTT.

V usage is TRBV10-3 and J usage is TRBJ2-7; 8 bases map to TRBD1. The CDR3 runs 14 residues. The germline CDR1 and CDR2 sequences are ENHRY and SYGVKD. V gave up 7 bases and J gave up 7 bases; unmatched junction bases: 12. In DNA, the CDR3 is TGTGCCATCAAGGGGACAGGCGACGCCCGGGAGCAGTACTTC. Translated: CAIKGTGDAREQYF.

The chain is built from TRBV18 and TRBJ1-5; TRBD1 aligns across 11 bases. The V segment lost 6 bases and the J segment 1 base; nucleotides outside the gene matches: 11. The CDR3 covers 18 residues. The germline CDR1 and CDR2 sequences are KGHSH and LQKENI. The CDR3 DNA reads as TGTGCCAGCTCCCCCCGGACAGGGGGCTATACAAGCAATCAGCCCCAGCATTTT. This encodes CASSPRTGGYTSNQPQHF.

The count of this clone is one. The V and J genes are TRBV2 and TRBJ1-5, with unresolved D. In germline, CDR1 is SNHLY, CDR2 FYNNEI. The CDR3 totals 12 residues. With 6 bases removed from V and 8 bases from J, the gap between germline ends came to 11 bases. The CDR3 loop reads CASRPNGEPQHF. As DNA, the CDR3 is TGTGCCAGCAGACCTAACGGGGAGCCCCAGCATTTT.

The rearrangement joins TRBV28 to TRBJ2-3, with 8 nucleotides matching TRBD2. The junction had 1 base not matched to a gene; V was cut back by 2 bases and J by 6 bases. Germline CDR1 MDHEN, CDR2 SYDVKM. This CDR3 comprises 13 residues. The CDR3 loop is CASSLGGRDTQYF. CDR3 in DNA: TGTGCCAGCAGTTTAGGCGGGAGGGATACGCAGTATTTT.

The chain is built from TRBV6-1 and TRBJ1-2; D is perhaps TRBD1 (5 bases). CDR1 is MNHNS, CDR2 SASEGT, per germline. V lost 7 bases, J lost 4 bases, and 19 bases lay in between. This CDR3 contains 15 residues. The CDR3 coding sequence is TGTGCCAGCAAGAGCGGGGGGGGAGAAGGCTATGGCTACACCTTC. Its translation is CASKSGGGEGYGYTF.

This chain connects TRBV6-5 to TRBJ2-5; TRBD2 aligns across 7 bases. The germline V gene has CDR1 MNHEY and CDR2 SVGAGI. There are 15 residues in the CDR3. The J segment lost 5 bases and the V segment lost 2 bases, leaving 8 bases of the junction unmatched. CDR3 bases: TGTGCCAGCAGTTACAGCCACCGGGGGGAGGAGACCCAGTACTTC. It codes for CASSYSHRGEETQYF.